The 32 T cell receptor beta chains below were found in one sample sequenced in a study of STAT5B mutations in CD4+ large granular lymphocyte leukemia. Data came from immunoSEQ multiplex PCR; TCRdb stores just in-frame clones and leaves some out. The profile shows tens of thousands of clones, 69% of them singletons. Sequencing used CD4+ T cells from blood buffy coats. These receptors all come from a human donor in good health.

This clone turned up a few times. This chain connects TRBV7-2 to TRBJ2-7; 10 nucleotides agree with TRBD2. J was trimmed by 7 bases and V by 5 bases; bases with no gene match: 11. The germline gives CDR1 SGHTA, CDR2 FQGNSA. This CDR3 region has 15 residues. For the CDR3, the DNA is TGTGCCAGCAGCGGCCAGCGGGGGGGGATGTGGGAGCAGTACTTC. Translation: CASSGQRGGMWEQYF.

The rearrangement joins TRBV5-1 to TRBJ2-7; a weak D match, TRBD2 (6 bases). The CDR3 length is 14 residues. V shed 3 bases and J shed 2 bases, with 12 bases lying between them. Germline values: CDR1 SGHRS, CDR2 YFSETQ. As DNA, the CDR3 is TGCGCCAGCAGCTCGGGACTCCCCCCCTACGAGCAGTACTTC. Translating gives CASSSGLPPYEQYF. Variable domain in full (rest from reference TRBV5-1 and TRBJ2-7): KAGVTQTPRYLIKTRGQQVTLSCSPISGHRSVSWYQQTPGQGLQFLFEYFSETQRNKGNFPGRFSGRQFSNSRSEMNVSTLELGDSALYLCASSSGLPPYEQYFGPGTRLTVT.

The chain joins TRBV2 to TRBJ2-1; 10 nucleotides agree with TRBD2. Trimming cost V 2 bases and J 4 bases; bases outside gene matches: 5. Germline-derived CDR1 and CDR2 are SNHLY and FYNNEI. The CDR3 is made up of 16 amino acids. CDR3 in DNA: TGTGCCAGCAGTGAATCTGGGACTAGCGCTTACAATGAGCAGTTCTTC. It codes for CASSESGTSAYNEQFF.

This rearrangement joins TRBV10-3 to TRBJ2-1; D not certain. The CDR3 covers 12 residues. V shed 6 bases and J shed 8 bases, with 11 bases lying between them. Germline V gene sequence: CDR1 ENHRY, CDR2 SYGVKD. CDR3 nucleotides: TGTGCCATCAGAACCCTTTCATATGAGCAGTTCTTC. This encodes CAIRTLSYEQFF.

This chain links TRBV7-2 with TRBJ1-1; D gene uncertain. V gave up 1 base and J gave up 5 bases, with 8 bases separating them. Germline loops: CDR1 SGHTA, CDR2 FQGNSA. The CDR3 is 13 residues long. In DNA form, the CDR3 reads TGTGCCAGCAGCTTAGGAGCACAAACTGAAGCTTTCTTT. As protein: CASSLGAQTEAFF.

CDR3 DNA sequence: TGTGCCAGCAGCTTAGATGCTAGCGGGCTAGCCAAAAACATTCAGTACTTC. It encodes CASSLDASGLAKNIQYF. The chain has TRBV7-2 and TRBJ2-4; the match to TRBD2 covers 8 bases. The CDR3 has 17 residues. V lost 1 base to trimming and J lost 0 bases; unmatched junction nucleotides: 5. The V gene's germline CDR1 is SGHTA and CDR2 FQGNSA.

The V call is TRBV7-8, the J call TRBJ2-3; 12 bases fit TRBD2. Trimming took 7 bases from V and 9 from J; bases not matched to a gene: 14. The CDR3 is 16 amino acids. CDR1 is SGHVS and CDR2 is FQNEAQ in the germline V gene. CDR3 in amino acids: CASTPLLAGGRFTQYF. In DNA, the CDR3 is TGTGCCAGCACCCCCCTACTAGCGGGGGGCCGTTTCACGCAGTATTTT.

This clone was found a few times. The chain carries TRBV19 and TRBJ1-5; TRBD1 matches 7 bases. Looked up from germline, CDR1 is LNHDA and CDR2 is SQIVND (reference sequence). This CDR3 is built from 14 residues. Unmatched junction bases numbered 8, after V lost 7 bases and J lost 5 bases. In DNA, the CDR3 is TGTGCCAGTACTCCGGGACAGTACTATCAGCCCCAGCATTTT. Its protein product is CASTPGQYYQPQHF.

The V and J genes are TRBV2 and TRBJ1-3; D is unresolved. The ends were cut back, 6 bases at V and 6 bases at J, with 12 bases in the middle. Germline CDR1 SNHLY, CDR2 FYNNEI. The length of the CDR3 is 13 residues. CDR3 residues: CASRPDELNTIYF. In DNA, the CDR3 is TGTGCCAGCAGGCCGGACGAGCTAAACACCATATATTTT.

The chain uses TRBV7-8 and TRBJ2-1; D is possibly TRBD1 (6 bases). This CDR3 comprises 15 residues. CDR1 is SGHVS and CDR2 is FQNEAQ in the germline V gene. Trimming took 5 bases from V and 6 from J, leaving 17 bases between them. The CDR3 reads CASSRGQYQVNEQFF. The CDR3 DNA is TGTGCCAGCAGCCGGGGACAATACCAGGTCAATGAGCAGTTCTTC.

The chain is built from TRBV19 and TRBJ1-5, with TRBD1 identical over 7 bases. Germline V gene lookup returns CDR1 LNHDA and CDR2 SQIVND (reference sequence). Trimming removed 3 bases from V and 1 base from J; junction bases left unmatched: 6. There are 16 residues in the CDR3. The CDR3 here is CASSMPGQKSNQPQHF. CDR3 DNA sequence: TGTGCCAGTAGTATGCCGGGACAGAAGAGCAATCAGCCCCAGCATTTT.

The chain combines TRBV10-3 with TRBJ1-1; TRBD1 matches 8 bases. V dropped 10 bases and J dropped 5; count of bases not matched to a gene: 9. The germline V gene has CDR1 ENHRY and CDR2 SYGVKD. The CDR3 runs 13 residues. Written as DNA, the CDR3 is TGTGCCAACAAGCAGGGGGCCACTACTGAAGCTTTCTTT. Protein: CANKQGATTEAFF.

The rearrangement joins TRBV11-2 to TRBJ2-7; 9 nucleotides agree with TRBD2. Trimming removed 0 bases from V and 2 bases from J; junction bases left unmatched: 11. CDR3 size: 18 residues. Germline values: CDR1 SGHAT, CDR2 FQNNGV. CDR3 in amino acids: CASSLEGTIAGDPYEQYF. DNA for the CDR3: TGTGCCAGCAGCTTAGAGGGGACTATAGCGGGGGATCCCTACGAGCAGTACTTC.

J is TRBJ2-5 and V is TRBV7-9, with D perhaps matching TRBD2 (5 bases). This CDR3 is built from 14 residues. Germline CDR1 SEHNR, CDR2 FQNEAQ (reference sequence). The V and J ends lost 6 bases and 5 bases respectively, with 16 bases between them. The CDR3 DNA sequence: TGTGCCAGCAGGGTCGGGAAGCTAGCCGAGACCCAGTACTTC. It specifies CASRVGKLAETQYF.

The gene calls are TRBV29-1 and TRBJ2-5, with D unclear. The CDR3 covers 10 residues. Germline V gives CDR1 SQVTM, CDR2 ANQGSEA. V lost 4 bases and J 5 bases, leaving 5 bases between the germline ends. CDR3 in amino acids: CSVVGETQYF. The CDR3, as DNA: TGCAGCGTTGTTGGTGAGACCCAGTACTTC.

The chain recombines TRBV5-1 with TRBJ2-5, with D maybe TRBD2 (5 bases). V dropped 0 bases and J dropped 3 bases, with 12 bases sitting between them. CDR1 is SGHRS and CDR2 is YFSETQ in the germline V gene. The CDR3 runs 15 residues. The CDR3 nucleotides are TGCGCCAGCAGCTTGGTAGGGTCCGGGGAAGAGACCCAGTACTTC. The encoded protein is CASSLVGSGEETQYF.

J is TRBJ1-1 and V is TRBV5-1; possible D gene TRBD1, 5 bases. The V gene lost 3 bases and the J gene lost 1 base, with 16 bases spanning the gap. Germline CDR1 is SGHRS and CDR2 is YFSETQ. CDR3 size: 16 residues. Written as DNA, the CDR3 is TGCGCCAGCAGCTCCGGGACTACGGCATGGAACACTGAAGCTTTCTTT. Residues: CASSSGTTAWNTEAFF.

This clone was seen just once. CDR3 in amino acids: CASSLGQANNEQFF. CDR3 nucleotide sequence: TGTGCCAGCAGCTTAGGACAGGCCAACAATGAGCAGTTCTTC. The chain is built from TRBV7-2 and TRBJ2-1, with a tentative D call TRBD1 (6 bases). V lost 1 base and J 5 bases, leaving 9 bases between the germline ends. From germline, CDR1 is SGHTA and CDR2 FQGNSA. The CDR3 covers 14 residues.

This clone has a handful of counts. J is TRBJ1-4 and V is TRBV7-9; the match to TRBD1 covers 9 bases. After removal of 4 bases from V and 5 bases from J, the junction contained 5 bases not matched to a gene. From germline, CDR1 is SEHNR and CDR2 FQNEAQ (reference sequence). This CDR3 spans 15 amino acids. CDR3 bases: TGTGCCAGCAGCTCGGGACAGGGTCGAAATGAAAAACTGTTTTTT. Translation: CASSSGQGRNEKLFF.

The chain uses TRBV25-1 and TRBJ2-5; D possibly corresponds to TRBD1 (7 bases). The germline gives CDR1 MGHDK, CDR2 SYGVNS. This CDR3 contains 13 residues. V lost 6 bases and J 3 bases, leaving 11 bases between the germline ends. The CDR3 is CASSPRGEETQYF. CDR3 in DNA: TGTGCCAGCAGCCCCAGGGGGGAAGAGACCCAGTACTTC.

Turning to this clone: One end of the junction varies from germline; a read error may be responsible. J is TRBJ1-2 and V is TRBV6-1; 7 nucleotides align to TRBD1. Per germline, CDR1 MNHNS and CDR2 SASEGT. The CDR3 length is 15 residues. The DNA for the CDR3 is TGTGCCAGCGGTGAAGGACAGGTATCTAACTATGGCTACACCTTC. Translated: CASGEGQVSNYGYTF.

The CDR3: CASRRGVKETQYF. CDR3 nucleotide sequence: TGTGCCAGCAGAAGAGGGGTGAAAGAGACCCAGTACTTC. The chain has TRBV7-8 and TRBJ2-5, with D perhaps given as TRBD1 or TRBD2 (5 bases each). This CDR3 region has 13 residues. CDR1 SGHVS and CDR2 FQNEAQ come from the germline V gene. Trimming stripped 6 bases from V and 3 bases from J, with 11 bases between.

This clone was detected only a few times. The chain employs TRBV7-2 and TRBJ1-4; D is perhaps TRBD1 (6 bases). Between the trimmed V and J ends, which lost 5 bases and 0 bases, there was a span of 19 bases. Germline lookup yields CDR1 SGHTA and CDR2 FQGNSA. The CDR3 loop spans 18 amino acids. DNA for the CDR3: TGTGCCAGCAGCACTTTTTGGACAGTCGGTGCAACTAATGAAAAACTGTTTTTT. Its translation: CASSTFWTVGATNEKLFF.

The chain recombines TRBV2 with TRBJ2-3; D is ambiguous. Germline V gene sequence: CDR1 SNHLY, CDR2 FYNNEI. Trimming left V 6 bases short and J 2 bases short, with 12 bases between. CDR3 length equals 14 residues. CDR3 nucleotides: TGTGCCAGCAGGTGGTTGGCAGACACAGATACGCAGTATTTT. It codes for CASRWLADTDTQYF.

The chain is built from TRBV6-6 and TRBJ1-2, with D unresolved. Germline V gene sequence: CDR1 MNHNY, CDR2 SVGAGI (reference sequence). There are 12 residues in the CDR3. The V and J ends lost 7 bases and 4 bases respectively, with 10 bases between them. The CDR3 protein is CASIASGYGYTF. The CDR3 nucleotides read TGTGCCAGCATTGCTTCGGGCTATGGCTACACCTTC.

This chain joins TRBV7-6 and TRBJ2-5, with 8 bases identical to TRBD2. CDR1 and CDR2 (germline): SGHVS, FNYEAQ. V was pared by 5 bases and J by 4 bases, with 12 bases of the junction left unmatched. CDR3 length: 16 amino acids. The CDR3 loop reads CASSPNAGGGGETQYF. DNA of the CDR3: TGTGCCAGCAGCCCCAATGCGGGGGGCGGTGGAGAGACCCAGTACTTC.

The rearrangement uses TRBV29-1 and TRBJ2-1; either TRBD1 or TRBD2 may fit D (6 bases each). The CDR3 runs 10 residues. Germline lookup yields CDR1 SQVTM and CDR2 ANQGSEA. Trimming stripped 7 bases from V and 9 bases from J, with 10 bases between. CDR3 bases: TGCAGCGGCGGGGACATTGAGCAGTTCTTC. It specifies CSGGDIEQFF.

The chain uses TRBV9 and TRBJ2-7; possibly TRBD2 for D (6 bases). This CDR3 is 13 amino acids long. Per the germline V gene, CDR1 is SGDLS and CDR2 is YYNGEE. Trimming removed 4 bases from V and 2 bases from J, with 10 bases in between. CDR3 nucleotide sequence: TGTGCCAGCAGCATCCGGGAGACCTACGAGCAGTACTTC. This encodes CASSIRETYEQYF.

The chain couples TRBV4-1 to TRBJ1-4; D is uncertain. Trimming removed 8 bases from V and 3 bases from J, with 19 bases in between. The CDR3 has 16 amino acids. The V gene's germline CDR1 is MGHRA and CDR2 YSYEKL. The CDR3, as DNA: TGCGCCAGCTCTTTATTAGGAGGCCAGGCTAATGAAAAACTGTTTTTT. Amino acid sequence: CASSLLGGQANEKLFF.

The chain joins TRBV5-7 to TRBJ2-3, with 11 bases fitting TRBD2. TRBV5-7 is known as an ORF, though its function is uncertain. Unmatched junction bases numbered 10, after V lost 2 bases and J lost 2 bases. CDR3 length equals 18 residues. The CDR3 bases are TGTGCCAGCAGCTTCAACTGTGGGGGACTAGCGGCCACAGATACGCAGTATTTT. It is translated as CASSFNCGGLAATDTQYF.

This chain uses TRBV6-5 with TRBJ2-5; TRBD2 matches 7 bases. With 2 bases clipped from V and 5 bases from J, the junction kept 8 bases outside the gene matches. The CDR3 runs 15 residues. Germline V CDR1 and CDR2: MNHEY, SVGAGI. CDR3 nucleotides: TGTGCCAGCAGTTACGGGGGGGGGTCCGGGGAGACCCAGTACTTC. Amino acids: CASSYGGGSGETQYF.

This clone was seen only a few times. The chain is built from TRBV19 and TRBJ2-7; 7 bases align to TRBD1. The CDR3 spans 12 residues. Germline V CDR1 and CDR2: LNHDA, SQIVND (reference sequence). Unmatched junction bases numbered 4, after V lost 4 bases and J lost 7 bases. CDR3 in DNA: TGTGCCAGTAGTAAAAAGACAGGGGAGCAGTACTTC. Its translation: CASSKKTGEQYF.